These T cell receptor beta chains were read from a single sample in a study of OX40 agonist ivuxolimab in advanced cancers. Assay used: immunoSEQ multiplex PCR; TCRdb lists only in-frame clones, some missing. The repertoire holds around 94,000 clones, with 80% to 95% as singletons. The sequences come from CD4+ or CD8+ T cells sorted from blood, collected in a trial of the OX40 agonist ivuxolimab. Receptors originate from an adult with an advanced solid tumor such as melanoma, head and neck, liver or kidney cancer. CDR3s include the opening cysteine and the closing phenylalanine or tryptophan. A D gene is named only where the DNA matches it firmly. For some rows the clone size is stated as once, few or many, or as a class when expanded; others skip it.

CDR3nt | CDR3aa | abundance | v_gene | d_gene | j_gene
TGCGCCAGCAGCCCTCCGGAGGGGCCTGAAAAACTGTTTTTT | CASSPPEGPEKLFF | NA | TRBV5-1 | NA | TRBJ1-4
TGTGCCAGCAGCTTAGGGGAGGGAGGCAATGAGCAGTTCTTC | CASSLGEGGNEQFF | NA | TRBV13 | NA | TRBJ2-1
TGCGCCAGCAGCTTGGGGCAGAGGTACCAAGAGACCCAGTACTTC | CASSLGQRYQETQYF | NA | TRBV5-1 | NA | TRBJ2-5
TGCAGCGTTGAATCTAGCGGGGGCCAGTATTTT | CSVESSGGQYF | NA | TRBV29-1 | TRBD2 | TRBJ2-3
TGTGCCATCAGTGAGTCGGTACGGGACAGGGGTCACAATGAGCAGTTCTTC | CAISESVRDRGHNEQFF | NA | TRBV10-3 | TRBD1 | TRBJ2-1
TGTGCCAGCACCGAGGGTGGGAACACTGAAGCTTTCTTT | CASTEGGNTEAFF | NA | TRBV2 | NA | TRBJ1-1
TGCGCCAGTAGCACGGTTGGGGAGACCCAGTACTTC | CASSTVGETQYF | NA | TRBV5-1 | NA | TRBJ2-5
TGTGCCAGCAGCTTAGGCCCGGGCAAACTTTACAATGAGCAGTTCTTC | CASSLGPGKLYNEQFF | NA | TRBV7-9 | NA | TRBJ2-1
TGTGCCAGCCTCGGACGGTGGGATCAGCCCCAGCATTTT | CASLGRWDQPQHF | NA | TRBV19 | NA | TRBJ1-5
TGTGCCAGCAGCGAAGCGAACAGGGCCGGGGAGCAGTACTTC | CASSEANRAGEQYF | once | TRBV13 | NA | TRBJ2-7
TGTGCCAGCACAGCCGCGCGGGGGGACTCCAGGGTTGCCGGGGAGCTGTTTTTT | CASTAARGDSRVAGELFF | NA | TRBV25-1 | TRBD2 | TRBJ2-2
TGTGCCAGCAGTTTAAGGGACAGGGCCTATGGCTACACCTTC | CASSLRDRAYGYTF | NA | TRBV28 | TRBD1 | TRBJ1-2
TGTGCCAGCAGTTACTCGAGAGTTAATAATCAGCCCCAGCATTTT | CASSYSRVNNQPQHF | NA | TRBV6-5 | NA | TRBJ1-5
TGTGCCAGCAGTTATAGCGGGGGGTACAATGAGCAGTTCTTC | CASSYSGGYNEQFF | NA | TRBV27 | TRBD2 | TRBJ2-1
TGTGCCACCATCTCGACGAAGGGCGGGAGGGGAGAGACCCAGTACTTC | CATISTKGGRGETQYF | NA | TRBV15 | TRBD2 | TRBJ2-5
TGCAGCGTTATCGTGGGCACCTTCACAGATACGCAGTATTTT | CSVIVGTFTDTQYF | NA | TRBV29-1 | NA | TRBJ2-3
TGTGCCAGCAGTTTATCCCCCAGTGCTTCTACTCGGGCCGGGGAGCTGTTTTTT | CASSLSPSASTRAGELFF | NA | TRBV27 | NA | TRBJ2-2
TGTGCCAGCAGCTTTGCAGGACGAGAGACCCAGTACTTC | CASSFAGRETQYF | NA | TRBV11-2 | NA | TRBJ2-5
TGTGCCAGCAGCCTTCGGGGAGAGAACACTGAAGCTTTCTTT | CASSLRGENTEAFF | NA | TRBV9 | NA | TRBJ1-1
TGTGCCAGCGTCCCCTCGGCACTAGCGGCTCCGTACCAAGAGACCCAGTACTTC | CASVPSALAAPYQETQYF | NA | TRBV2 | TRBD2 | TRBJ2-5
TGTGCCAGCAGTGCCCAGGGTTCCGAGCAGTACTTC | CASSAQGSEQYF | NA | TRBV6-5 | NA | TRBJ2-7
TGTGCCAGTAGTTCCGCCGGGGCGAGAGGCAATCAGCCCCAGCATTTT | CASSSAGARGNQPQHF | NA | TRBV19 | NA | TRBJ1-5
TGCGCCAGCAGCCAAGATCGGGGGGTTATAGGGCAGCCCCAGCATTTT | CASSQDRGVIGQPQHF | NA | TRBV4-3 | NA | TRBJ1-5
TGTGCCAGCAGTCCCCGAGGGGTGCATGAGCAGTTCTTC | CASSPRGVHEQFF | NA | TRBV27 | NA | TRBJ2-1
TGCGCCAGCAGCCCCCGGGACTACTCCTACGAGCAGTACTTC | CASSPRDYSYEQYF | few | TRBV4-1 | TRBD2 | TRBJ2-7
TGCGCCAGCAGCCAAAATCAGGGGCGGAACGAGCAGTACTTC | CASSQNQGRNEQYF | once | TRBV4-1 | NA | TRBJ2-7
TGTGCCAGCAGTGAATGGGGCAGCCTGAACACTGAAGCTTTCTTT | CASSEWGSLNTEAFF | NA | TRBV6-1 | NA | TRBJ1-1
TGTGCCAGCAGCAAAACAGGGAGCTATTGGTATTTT | CASSKTGSYWYF | NA | TRBV25-1 | NA | TRBJ2-3
TGTGCCAGCAGCTTACGAGTAGCGGGAGGGTTCCCCGGGGAGCTGTTTTTT | CASSLRVAGGFPGELFF | NA | TRBV7-7 | TRBD2 | TRBJ2-2
TGCGCCAGCAGCTGGAGGGCAGAATACGAGCAGTACTTC | CASSWRAEYEQYF | NA | TRBV5-1 | NA | TRBJ2-7
TGTGCCAGCAGCTTGTGGCCCGGGGAGCTGTTTTTT | CASSLWPGELFF | NA | TRBV7-6 | NA | TRBJ2-2
TGTGCCAGCAGCTTAGCGCAATGGGGGACGGAGACCCAGTACTTC | CASSLAQWGTETQYF | NA | TRBV11-1 | NA | TRBJ2-5
TGCGCCAGCAGCCAAGACCCTAACCCACTAGTTCAGTACTTC | CASSQDPNPLVQYF | NA | TRBV4-1 | NA | TRBJ2-7
TGTGCCAGCTCAGTTTGGACAGTAAGCTCCTATAATTCACCCCTCCACTTT | CASSVWTVSSYNSPLHF | NA | TRBV18 | NA | TRBJ1-6
TGTGCCAGCAGCTCCCCAGGGATCCAAGAGACCCAGTACTTC | CASSSPGIQETQYF | once | TRBV7-9 | NA | TRBJ2-5
TGTGCCAGCAGCAGTCCGCCAAGACAAAGCACAGATACGCAGTATTTT | CASSSPPRQSTDTQYF | NA | TRBV21-1 | NA | TRBJ2-3
TGTGCCAGCAGCCAAGGCACACTAGCGGGAGGGCTCTCTCCTAGCACAGATACGCAGTATTTT | CASSQGTLAGGLSPSTDTQYF | NA | TRBV14 | TRBD2 | TRBJ2-3
TGCGCCAGCAGCCAACAAGCGGGAGTCTCCTACGAGCAGTACTTC | CASSQQAGVSYEQYF | NA | TRBV4-1 | TRBD2 | TRBJ2-7
TGTGCCAGCAGCTTAGAACGGGACAGGCTTCCCTCTGGGGCCAACGTCCTGACTTTC | CASSLERDRLPSGANVLTF | NA | TRBV7-2 | TRBD1 | TRBJ2-6
TGTGCCAGCAGCGTAGGACAGGATAACTTCTCATTC | CASSVGQDNFSF | NA | TRBV9 | NA | TRBJ2-7